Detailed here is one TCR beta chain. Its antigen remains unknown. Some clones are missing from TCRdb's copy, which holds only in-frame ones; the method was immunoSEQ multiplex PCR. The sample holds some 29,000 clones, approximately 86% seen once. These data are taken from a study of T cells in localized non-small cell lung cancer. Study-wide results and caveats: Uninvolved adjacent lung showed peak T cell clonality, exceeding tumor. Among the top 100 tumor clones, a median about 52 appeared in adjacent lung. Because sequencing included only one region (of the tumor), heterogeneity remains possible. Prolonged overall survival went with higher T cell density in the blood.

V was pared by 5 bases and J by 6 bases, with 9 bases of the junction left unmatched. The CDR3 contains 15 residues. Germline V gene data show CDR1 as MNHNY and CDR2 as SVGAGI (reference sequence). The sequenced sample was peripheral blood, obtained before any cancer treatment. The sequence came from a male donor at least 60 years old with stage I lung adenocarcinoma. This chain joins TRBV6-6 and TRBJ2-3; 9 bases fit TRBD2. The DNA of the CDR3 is TGTGCCAGCAGTCGACTAGCGGACTTTGGGGATACGCAGTATTTT. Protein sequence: CASSRLADFGDTQYF.